Listed here are 12 T cell receptor beta chains from one sample, sequenced in a study of shared clonotypes between healthy human individuals (dated by TCRdb to about 2020). Library preparation used the immunoSEQ multiplex PCR assay. TCRdb mirrors the immuneACCESS table, restricted to in-frame sequences. Some clones are absent from its copies; in checked studies, under half trace to an unresolved V gene, and the reason for the others is unknown. This sample comprises 2 million to 2.5 million clones, over 85% of them detected only once. About 0.38% of the sample rests with the top ten. The specimen was naive CD4+ T cells from PBMCs. The cell subset or site label corresponds to: CD45RA+ positively selected. Receptor source: a man between 18 and 29 years old in good health. Some clones in this sample may be carry-over from other donors' samples.

Concerning this clone: This sample also contains other DNA sequences that code for the same CDR3. J is TRBJ1-3 and V is TRBV6-5, with D unclear. The V end lost 2 bases, the J end lost 4 bases, and 9 bases lay between the germline ends. CDR3 length: 14 amino acids. Per germline, CDR1 MNHEY and CDR2 SVGAGI. CDR3 coding DNA: TGTGCCAGCAGTTACAGAGGCGACGGAAACACCATATATTTT. This codes for CASSYRGDGNTIYF.

The table lists this clone with a count of one. The gene calls are TRBV10-3 and TRBJ2-2; D remains ambiguous. Germline V CDR1 and CDR2: ENHRY, SYGVKD. V was pared by 7 bases and J by 4 bases, with 10 bases between. The CDR3 covers 13 residues. As DNA, the CDR3 is TGTGCCATCAAGGATTTGACCACCGGGGAGCTGTTTTTT. This translates into CAIKDLTTGELFF.

As concerns this clone: Other DNA variants within this sample encode the same CDR3. The J gene is TRBJ1-2, the V gene TRBV5-1, with 9 bases identical to TRBD1. The CDR3 extends over 14 amino acids. Germline V gene lookup returns CDR1 SGHRS and CDR2 YFSETQ. The V and J ends lost 2 bases and 4 bases, in that order; junction bases with no gene match: 3. CDR3 sequence: CASSLGQGTYGYTF. In DNA, the CDR3 is TGCGCCAGCAGCTTAGGACAGGGGACCTATGGCTACACCTTC.

The chain links TRBV5-4 to TRBJ2-3, with D hard to call. Trimming removed 1 base at V and 2 bases at J, with 11 bases between. The germline CDR1 and CDR2 sequences are SGHNT and YYREEE (reference sequence). This CDR3 spans 15 amino acids. CDR3 amino acids: CASSLKGINTDTQYF. As DNA, the CDR3 is TGTGCCAGCAGCTTGAAAGGGATAAACACAGATACGCAGTATTTT.

With regard to this clone: The same CDR3 is also encoded by other DNA sequences in this sample. V gene TRBV7-2 combines with J gene TRBJ2-5; TRBD1 matches at 11 bases. Germline V gene data show CDR1 as SGHTA and CDR2 as FQGNSA. This CDR3 is built from 14 residues. V gave up 5 bases and J gave up 5 bases; unmatched junction bases: 4. The CDR3 loop is CASSPGTGGETQYF. The DNA of the CDR3 is TGTGCCAGCAGCCCAGGGACAGGGGGTGAGACCCAGTACTTC.

The chain carries TRBV2 and TRBJ2-5; tentatively, D is TRBD1 or TRBD2 (5 bases each). The CDR3 runs 15 residues. Germline V CDR1 and CDR2: SNHLY, FYNNEI. V was trimmed by 2 bases and J by 2 bases, leaving 12 bases between them. DNA for the CDR3: TGTGCCAGCAGTGAAAGTCCGGGACCACAAGAGACCCAGTACTTC. Protein sequence: CASSESPGPQETQYF.

V and J are TRBV5-1 and TRBJ2-3; 13 bases are shared with TRBD2. V shed 5 bases, J shed 6 bases, and the junction held 9 bases outside the gene matches. Looked up from germline, CDR1 is SGHRS and CDR2 is YFSETQ. This CDR3 has 16 residues. The CDR3 DNA sequence: TGCGCCAGCAGTATTGGACTAGCGGGGGTGGCGGATACGCAGTATTTT. Residues: CASSIGLAGVADTQYF.

As concerns this clone: The same CDR3 can be traced to other DNA sequences in this sample. The J gene is TRBJ2-2, the V gene TRBV7-9; the D call may be TRBD1 or TRBD2 (5 bases each). Germline V gene sequence: CDR1 SEHNR, CDR2 FQNEAQ (reference sequence). The CDR3 has 14 residues. V lost 5 bases to trimming and J lost 2 bases, with 9 bases between them. Here the CDR3 reads CASSRDGNTGELFF. For the CDR3, the DNA is TGTGCCAGCAGCCGGGACGGTAACACCGGGGAGCTGTTTTTT.

A single count supports this clone. The chain recombines TRBV9 with TRBJ1-5; D uncertain. V shed 0 bases and J shed 0 bases, with 10 bases lying between them. Germline CDR1 and CDR2: SGDLS and YYNGEE. The CDR3 totals 16 residues. In nucleotides, the CDR3 is TGTGCCAGCAGCGTAGGGATCGACTATAGCAATCAGCCCCAGCATTTT. Its translation is CASSVGIDYSNQPQHF. The full variable domain, rest sourced from reference TRBV9 and TRBJ1-5, is DSGVTQTPKHLITATGQRVTLRCSPRSGDLSVYWYQQSLDQGLQFLIQYYNGEERAKGNILERFSAQQFPDLHSELNLSSLELGDSALYFCASSVGIDYSNQPQHFGDGTRLSIL.

The CDR3 region has the DNA TGCGCCAGCAGCTTGGCCGCAATGACAGGGACGGACACTGAAGCTTTCTTT. As protein: CASSLAAMTGTDTEAFF. The chain is built from TRBV5-1 and TRBJ1-1, with 7 nucleotides matching TRBD1. Germline CDR1 SGHRS, CDR2 YFSETQ. The CDR3 contains 17 residues. V was clipped by 0 bases and J by 3 bases; unmatched bases: 11. The whole variable domain, remainder taken from reference TRBV5-1 and TRBJ1-1, is KAGVTQTPRYLIKTRGQQVTLSCSPISGHRSVSWYQQTPGQGLQFLFEYFSETQRNKGNFPGRFSGRQFSNSRSEMNVSTLELGDSALYLCASSLAAMTGTDTEAFFGQGTRLTVV.

The genes are TRBV30 and TRBJ1-5; D unclear. The V and J ends lost 0 bases and 6 bases respectively, with 12 bases between them. Germline loops: CDR1 GTSNPN, CDR2 SVGIG (reference sequence). The length of the CDR3 is 14 residues. DNA for the CDR3: TGTGCCTGGAGTGTAGGAGGGTTTGGTCAGCCCCAGCATTTT. It codes for CAWSVGGFGQPQHF. The full variable domain, in which reference TRBV30 and TRBJ1-5 provide the parts outside the CDR3, is SQTIHQWPATLVQPVGSPLSLECTVEGTSNPNLYWYRQAAGRGLQLLFYSVGIGQISSEVPQNLSASRPQDRQFILSSKKLLLSDSGFYLCAWSVGGFGQPQHFGDGTRLSIL.

The chain recombines TRBV18 with TRBJ2-2, with D perhaps matching TRBD2 (6 bases). The CDR3 extends over 16 amino acids. CDR1 KGHSH and CDR2 LQKENI come from the germline V gene. V dropped 3 bases and J dropped 1 base, with 12 bases sitting between them. The CDR3 reads CASSPDTGVNTGELFF. In DNA, the CDR3 is TGTGCCAGCTCACCGGACACGGGGGTGAACACCGGGGAGCTGTTTTTT.